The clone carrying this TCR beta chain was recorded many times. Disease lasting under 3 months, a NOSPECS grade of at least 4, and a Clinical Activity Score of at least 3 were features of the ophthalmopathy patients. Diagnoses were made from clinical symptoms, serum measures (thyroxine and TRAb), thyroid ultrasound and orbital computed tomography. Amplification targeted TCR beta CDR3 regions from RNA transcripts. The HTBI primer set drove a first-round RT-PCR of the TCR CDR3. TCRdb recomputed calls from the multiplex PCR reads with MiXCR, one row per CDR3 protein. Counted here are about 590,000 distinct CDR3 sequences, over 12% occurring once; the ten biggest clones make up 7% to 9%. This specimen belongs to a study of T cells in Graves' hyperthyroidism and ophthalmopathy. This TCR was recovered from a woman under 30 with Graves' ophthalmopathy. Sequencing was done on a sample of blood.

The CDR3 DNA sequence: TGTGCCATCAGTGATACCGGGACAGGGGCCGAGCAGTACTTC. Translated: CAISDTGTGAEQYF. The rearrangement uses TRBV10-3 and TRBJ2-7; 10 bases agree with TRBD1. This CDR3 contains 14 residues. In germline, CDR1 is ENHRY, CDR2 SYGVKD. Trimming took 3 bases from V and 6 from J; bases not matched to a gene: 5.